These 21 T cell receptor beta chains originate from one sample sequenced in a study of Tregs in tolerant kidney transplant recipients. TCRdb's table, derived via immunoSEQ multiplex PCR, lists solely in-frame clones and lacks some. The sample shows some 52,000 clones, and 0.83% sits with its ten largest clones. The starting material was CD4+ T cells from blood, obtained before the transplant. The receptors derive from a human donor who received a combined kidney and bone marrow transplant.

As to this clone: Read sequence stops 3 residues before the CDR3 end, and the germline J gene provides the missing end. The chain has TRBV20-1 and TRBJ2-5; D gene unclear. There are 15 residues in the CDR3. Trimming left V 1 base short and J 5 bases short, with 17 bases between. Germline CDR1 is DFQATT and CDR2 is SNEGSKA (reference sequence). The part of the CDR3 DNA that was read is TGCAGTGCTAGAGCCGTTCTAGGTGTTTTGGAGACC. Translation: CSARAVLGVLET. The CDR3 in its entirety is CSARAVLGVLETQYF.

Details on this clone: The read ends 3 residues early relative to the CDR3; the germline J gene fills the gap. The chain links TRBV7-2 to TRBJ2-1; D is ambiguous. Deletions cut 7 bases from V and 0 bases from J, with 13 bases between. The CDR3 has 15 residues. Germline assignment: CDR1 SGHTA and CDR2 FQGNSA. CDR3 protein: CASTITAGSYNEQFF. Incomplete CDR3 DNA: TGTGCCAGCACCATTACAGCCGGCTCCTACAATGAG. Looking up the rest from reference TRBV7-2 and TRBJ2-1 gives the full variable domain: GAGVSQSPSNKVTEKGKDVELRCDPISGHTALYWYRQSLGQGLEFLIYFQGNSAPDKSGLPSDRFSAERTGGSVSTLTIQRTQQEDSAVYLCASTITAGSYNEQFFGPGTRLTVL.

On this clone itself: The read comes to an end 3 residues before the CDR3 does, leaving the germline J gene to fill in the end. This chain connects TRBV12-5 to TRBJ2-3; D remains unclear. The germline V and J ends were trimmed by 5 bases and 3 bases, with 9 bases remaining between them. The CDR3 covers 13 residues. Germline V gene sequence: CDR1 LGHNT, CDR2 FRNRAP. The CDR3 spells CASGLSGTDTQYF. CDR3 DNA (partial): TGTGCTAGTGGTCTATCCGGGACAGATACG.

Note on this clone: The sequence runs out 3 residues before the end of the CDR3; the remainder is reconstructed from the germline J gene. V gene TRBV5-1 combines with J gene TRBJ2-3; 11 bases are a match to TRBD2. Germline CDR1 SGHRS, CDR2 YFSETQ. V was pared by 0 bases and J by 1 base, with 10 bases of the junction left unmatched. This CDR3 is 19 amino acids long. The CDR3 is CASSLALAGGPSGTDTQYF. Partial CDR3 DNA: TGCGCCAGCAGCTTGGCCTTAGCGGGGGGGCCTTCCGGCACAGATACG.

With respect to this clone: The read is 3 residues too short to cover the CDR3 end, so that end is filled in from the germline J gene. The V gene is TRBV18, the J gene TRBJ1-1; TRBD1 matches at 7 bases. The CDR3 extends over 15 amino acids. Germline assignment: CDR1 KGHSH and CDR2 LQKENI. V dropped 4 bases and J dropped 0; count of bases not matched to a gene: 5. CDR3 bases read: TGTGCCAGCTCACGTACCGGGACAGTGAACACTGAA. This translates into CASSRTGTVNTE. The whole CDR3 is CASSRTGTVNTEAFF. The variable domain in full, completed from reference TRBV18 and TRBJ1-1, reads NAGVMQNPRHLVRRRGQEARLRCSPMKGHSHVYWYRQLPEEGLKFMVYLQKENIIDESGMPKERFSAEFPKEGPSILRIQQVVRGDSAAYFCASSRTGTVNTEAFFGQGTRLTVV.

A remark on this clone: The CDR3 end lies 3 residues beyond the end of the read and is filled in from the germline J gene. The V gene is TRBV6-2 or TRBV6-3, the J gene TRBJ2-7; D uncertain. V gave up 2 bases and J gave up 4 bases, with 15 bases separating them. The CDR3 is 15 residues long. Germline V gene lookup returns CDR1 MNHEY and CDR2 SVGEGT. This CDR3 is CASSYDLGGAYEQYF. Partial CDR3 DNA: TGTGCCAGCAGTTACGATCTCGGCGGCGCGTACGAG.

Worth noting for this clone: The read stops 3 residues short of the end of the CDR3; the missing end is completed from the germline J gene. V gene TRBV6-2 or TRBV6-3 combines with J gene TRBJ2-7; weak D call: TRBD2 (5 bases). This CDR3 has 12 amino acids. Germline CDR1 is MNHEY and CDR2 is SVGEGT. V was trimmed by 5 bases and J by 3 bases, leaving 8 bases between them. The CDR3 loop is CASSPSGYEQYF. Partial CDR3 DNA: TGTGCCAGCAGTCCCAGCGGCTACGAG.

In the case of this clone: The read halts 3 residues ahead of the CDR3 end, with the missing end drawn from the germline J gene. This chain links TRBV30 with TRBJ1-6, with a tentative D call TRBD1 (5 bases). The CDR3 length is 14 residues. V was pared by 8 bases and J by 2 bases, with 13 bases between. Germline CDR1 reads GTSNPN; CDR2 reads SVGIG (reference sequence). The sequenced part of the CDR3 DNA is TGTGCCGGGGGGGGTTCTGCCTATAATTCACCC. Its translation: CAGGGSAYNSP. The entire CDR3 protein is CAGGGSAYNSPLHF.

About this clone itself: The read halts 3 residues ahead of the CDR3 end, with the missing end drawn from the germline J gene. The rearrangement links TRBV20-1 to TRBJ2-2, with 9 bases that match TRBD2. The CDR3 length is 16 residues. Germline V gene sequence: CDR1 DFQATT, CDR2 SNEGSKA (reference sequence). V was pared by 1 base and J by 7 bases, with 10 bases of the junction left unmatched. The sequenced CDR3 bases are TGCAGTGCTAGAGTGAGAGCGGGGGGCCCCGGCGGGGAG. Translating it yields CSARVRAGGPGGE. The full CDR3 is CSARVRAGGPGGELFF.

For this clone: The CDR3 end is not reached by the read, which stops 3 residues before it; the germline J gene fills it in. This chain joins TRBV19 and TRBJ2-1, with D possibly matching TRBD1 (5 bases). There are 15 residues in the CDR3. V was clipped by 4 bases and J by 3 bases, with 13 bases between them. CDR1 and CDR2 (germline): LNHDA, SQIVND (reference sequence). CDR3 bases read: TGTGCCAGTAGTAGCAGGGTCTTGCTCTACAATGAG. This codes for CASSSRVLLYNE. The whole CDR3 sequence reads CASSSRVLLYNEQFF.

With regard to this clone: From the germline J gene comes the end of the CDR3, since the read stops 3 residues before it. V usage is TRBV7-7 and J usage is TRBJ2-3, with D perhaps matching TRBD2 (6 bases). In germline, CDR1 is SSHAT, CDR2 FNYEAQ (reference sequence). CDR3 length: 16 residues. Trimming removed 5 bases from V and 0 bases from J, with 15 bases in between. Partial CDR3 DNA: TGTGCCAGCAGCCCCCAGGCGGGATTCAGCACAGATACG. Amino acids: CASSPQAGFSTDT. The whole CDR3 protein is CASSPQAGFSTDTQYF.

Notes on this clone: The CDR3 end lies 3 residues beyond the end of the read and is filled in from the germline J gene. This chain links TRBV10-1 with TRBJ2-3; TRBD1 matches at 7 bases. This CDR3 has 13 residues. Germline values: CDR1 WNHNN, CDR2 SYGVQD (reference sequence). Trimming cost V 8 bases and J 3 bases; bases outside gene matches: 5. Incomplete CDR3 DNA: TGCGCCAGCTCGGGACAGACAACAGATACG. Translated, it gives CASSGQTTDT. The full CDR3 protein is CASSGQTTDTQYF.

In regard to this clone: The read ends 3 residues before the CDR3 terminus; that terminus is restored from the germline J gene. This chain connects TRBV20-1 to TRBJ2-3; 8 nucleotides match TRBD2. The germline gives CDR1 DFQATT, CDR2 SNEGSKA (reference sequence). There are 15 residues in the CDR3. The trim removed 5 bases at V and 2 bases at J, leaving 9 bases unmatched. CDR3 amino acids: CSAPSLREVTDTQYF. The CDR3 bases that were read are TGCAGTGCTCCCTCGTTGCGGGAGGTCACAGATACG.

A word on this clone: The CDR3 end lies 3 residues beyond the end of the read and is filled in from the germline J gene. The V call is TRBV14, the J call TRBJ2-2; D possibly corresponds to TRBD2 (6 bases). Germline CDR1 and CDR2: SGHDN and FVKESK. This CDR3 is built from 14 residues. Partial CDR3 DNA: TGTGCCAGCAGCCAAGCGGAGGGAGGACTGCAG. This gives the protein CASSQAEGGLQ. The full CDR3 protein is CASSQAEGGLQLFF.

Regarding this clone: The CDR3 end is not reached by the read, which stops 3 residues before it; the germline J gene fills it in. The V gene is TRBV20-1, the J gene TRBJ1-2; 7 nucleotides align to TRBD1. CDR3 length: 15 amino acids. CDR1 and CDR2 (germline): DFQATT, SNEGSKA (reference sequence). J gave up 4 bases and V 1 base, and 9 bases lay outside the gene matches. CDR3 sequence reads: CSARAGDSPFYGYTF. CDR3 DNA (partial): TGCAGTGCTAGAGCGGGGGACAGTCCCTTCTATGGC.

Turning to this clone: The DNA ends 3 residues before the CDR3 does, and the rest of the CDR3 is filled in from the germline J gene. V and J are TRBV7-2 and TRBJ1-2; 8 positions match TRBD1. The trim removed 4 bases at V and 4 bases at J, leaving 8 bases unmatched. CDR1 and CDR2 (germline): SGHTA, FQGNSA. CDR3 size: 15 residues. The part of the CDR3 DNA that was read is TGTGCCAGCAGCTCGGACAGGGTGTCTAGCTATGGC. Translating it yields CASSSDRVSSYG. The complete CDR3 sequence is CASSSDRVSSYGYTF.

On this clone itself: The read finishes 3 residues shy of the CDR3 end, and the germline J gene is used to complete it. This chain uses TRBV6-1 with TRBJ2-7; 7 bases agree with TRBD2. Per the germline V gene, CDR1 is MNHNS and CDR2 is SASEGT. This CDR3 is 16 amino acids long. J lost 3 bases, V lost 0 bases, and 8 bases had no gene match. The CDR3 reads CASSEAPSGTIYEQYF. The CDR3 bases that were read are TGTGCCAGCAGTGAAGCGCCAAGCGGGACTATCTACGAG.

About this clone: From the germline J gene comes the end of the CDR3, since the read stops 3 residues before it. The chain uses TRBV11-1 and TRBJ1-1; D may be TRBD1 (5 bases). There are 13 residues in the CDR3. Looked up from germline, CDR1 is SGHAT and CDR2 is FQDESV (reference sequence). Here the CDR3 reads CASSLSTGVEAFF. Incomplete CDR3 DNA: TGTGCCAGCAGCCTGAGTACAGGCGTGGAA.

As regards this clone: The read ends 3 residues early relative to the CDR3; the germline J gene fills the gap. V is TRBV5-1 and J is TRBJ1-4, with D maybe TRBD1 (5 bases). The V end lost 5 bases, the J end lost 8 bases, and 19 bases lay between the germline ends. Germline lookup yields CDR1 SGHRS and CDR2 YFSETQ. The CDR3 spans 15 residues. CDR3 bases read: TGCGCCAGCAGTCCCGAGGGGTTGAGGAGGGAAAAA. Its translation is CASSPEGLRREK. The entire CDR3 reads CASSPEGLRREKLFF.

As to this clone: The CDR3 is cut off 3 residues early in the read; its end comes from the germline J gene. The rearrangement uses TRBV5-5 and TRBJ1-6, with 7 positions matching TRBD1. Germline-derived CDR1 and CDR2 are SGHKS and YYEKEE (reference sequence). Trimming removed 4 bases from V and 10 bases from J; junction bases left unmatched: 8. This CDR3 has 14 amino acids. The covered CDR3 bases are TGTGCCAGCAGCCCCACGACAGGGCCCTCACCC. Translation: CASSPTTGPSP. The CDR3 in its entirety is CASSPTTGPSPLHF. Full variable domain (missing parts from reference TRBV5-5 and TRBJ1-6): DAGVTQSPTHLIKTRGQQVTLRCSPISGHKSVSWYQQVLGQGPQFIFQYYEKEERGRGNFPDRFSARQFPNYSSELNVNALLLGDSALYLCASSPTTGPSPLHFGNGTRLTVT.

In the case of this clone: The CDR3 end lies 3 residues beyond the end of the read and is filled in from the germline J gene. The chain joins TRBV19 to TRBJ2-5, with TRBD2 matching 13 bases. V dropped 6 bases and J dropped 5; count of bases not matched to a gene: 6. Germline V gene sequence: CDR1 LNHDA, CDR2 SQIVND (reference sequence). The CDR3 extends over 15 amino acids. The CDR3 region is CASRRTSGSPETQYF. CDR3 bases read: TGTGCCAGTAGGCGGACTAGCGGGAGTCCCGAGACC. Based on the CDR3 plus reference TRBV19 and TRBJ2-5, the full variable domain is DGGITQSPKYLFRKEGQNVTLSCEQNLNHDAMYWYRQDPGQGLRLIYYSQIVNDFQKGDIAEGYSVSREKKESFPLTVTSAQKNPTAFYLCASRRTSGSPETQYFGPGTRLLVL.